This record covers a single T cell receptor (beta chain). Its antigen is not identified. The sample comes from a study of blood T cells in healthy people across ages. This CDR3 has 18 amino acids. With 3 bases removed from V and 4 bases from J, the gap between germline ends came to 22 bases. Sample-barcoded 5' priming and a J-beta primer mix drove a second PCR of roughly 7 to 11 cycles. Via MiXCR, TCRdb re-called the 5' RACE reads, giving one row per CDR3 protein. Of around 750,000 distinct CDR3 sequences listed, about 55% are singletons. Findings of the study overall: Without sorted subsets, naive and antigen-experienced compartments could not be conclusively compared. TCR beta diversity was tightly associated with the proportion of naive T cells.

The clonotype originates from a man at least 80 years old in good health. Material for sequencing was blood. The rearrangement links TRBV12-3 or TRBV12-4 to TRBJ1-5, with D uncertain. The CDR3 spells CASSFLPGDLQKNQPQHF. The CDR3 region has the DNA TGTGCCAGCAGTTTCCTCCCGGGCGACCTACAGAAAAATCAGCCCCAGCATTTT.